The 28 T cell receptor beta chains below were found in one sample sequenced in a study of blood T cell repertoires in COVID-19. The data were produced by immunoSEQ multiplex PCR, yet TCRdb's version contains in-frame clones alone and is incomplete. The table shows about 370,000 clones, with roughly 90% occurring only once. Source material: peripheral blood. The receptors shown here come from a woman under 40 with COVID-19, enrolled during active disease.

This chain joins TRBV10-3 and TRBJ2-1; 8 bases are a match to TRBD1. Germline loops: CDR1 ENHRY, CDR2 SYGVKD. The CDR3 covers 14 residues. Trimming removed 3 bases from V and 8 bases from J; junction bases left unmatched: 6. The CDR3 sequence is CAISESGGWDEQFF. As DNA, the CDR3 is TGTGCCATCAGTGAATCAGGGGGCTGGGATGAGCAGTTCTTC.

The chain carries TRBV19 and TRBJ2-7; D gene ambiguous. This CDR3 contains 15 residues. Trimming took 1 base from V and 3 from J, leaving 13 bases between them. Germline CDR1 and CDR2: LNHDA and SQIVND (reference sequence). The CDR3 region has the DNA TGTGCCAGTAGTATAGTAGCCAGCGATGACTACGAGCAGTACTTC. Protein: CASSIVASDDYEQYF.

The rearrangement links TRBV5-1 to TRBJ2-5; 8 bases fit TRBD1. Trimming at V came to 0 bases and at J to 5 bases, leaving 9 bases not matched to a gene. Germline CDR1 SGHRS, CDR2 YFSETQ. This CDR3 has 16 residues. CDR3 bases: TGCGCCAGCAGCTTGGTAGGACAGGGACCCGGGGAGACCCAGTACTTC. Its translation is CASSLVGQGPGETQYF.

CDR3 in DNA: TGTGCCAGCAGCTTATATCAGGCGAACACTGAAGCTTTCTTT. This codes for CASSLYQANTEAFF. This chain joins TRBV11-2 and TRBJ1-1; the D is unclear. V lost 2 bases and J lost 1, with 8 bases in between. The CDR3 totals 14 residues. Germline CDR1 reads SGHAT; CDR2 reads FQNNGV.

Only one count was recorded for this clone. V and J are TRBV6-5 and TRBJ2-3; 12 bases line up with TRBD1. The CDR3 totals 14 residues. Germline CDR1 and CDR2: MNHEY and SVGAGI. The J segment lost 4 bases and the V segment lost 6 bases, leaving 2 bases of the junction unmatched. The CDR3 DNA is TGTGCCAGCAGGGGACAGGGGGCCCCAGATACGCAGTATTTT. Its protein is CASRGQGAPDTQYF.

The rearrangement links TRBV4-1 to TRBJ1-6; no clear D. The V end was cut by 0 bases, the J end by 7 bases, with 10 bases between. The CDR3 is 15 residues long. CDR1 is MGHRA and CDR2 is YSYEKL in the germline V gene. CDR3 loop: CASSQERGYNSPLHF. The CDR3 nucleotides are TGCGCCAGCAGCCAAGAACGGGGTTACAATTCACCCCTCCACTTT.

This rearrangement joins TRBV6-2 or TRBV6-3 to TRBJ2-2; 7 nucleotides match TRBD1. Germline lookup yields CDR1 MNHEY and CDR2 SVGEGT. V dropped 2 bases and J dropped 2; count of bases not matched to a gene: 5. The CDR3 is made up of 16 amino acids. For the CDR3, the DNA is TGTGCCAGCAGTTACAGGGGGACAGTTAACACCGGGGAGCTGTTTTTT. It translates to CASSYRGTVNTGELFF.

J is TRBJ2-1 and V is TRBV10-2, with a possible D match to TRBD2 (6 bases). From germline, CDR1 is WSHSY and CDR2 SAAADI. Trimming stripped 6 bases from V and 7 bases from J, with 25 bases between. This CDR3 has 17 residues. This chain's CDR3 is CASRALDGTGVPNEQFF. CDR3 nucleotides: TGCGCCAGCAGGGCCCTAGATGGTACGGGAGTCCCTAATGAGCAGTTCTTC.

In its sample, this clone was seen a few times. The J gene is TRBJ2-1, the V gene TRBV7-9; 7 nucleotides match TRBD2. The J segment lost 8 bases and the V segment lost 3 bases, leaving 7 bases of the junction unmatched. CDR3 length: 14 amino acids. Per the germline V gene, CDR1 is SEHNR and CDR2 is FQNEAQ (reference sequence). Here the CDR3 DNA reads TGTGCCAGCAGCTTGCAGACTAGCATCGATGAGCAGTTCTTC. The encoded protein is CASSLQTSIDEQFF.

The chain recombines TRBV6-5 with TRBJ1-2; TRBD1 agrees at 7 bases. Trimming removed 2 bases from V and 8 bases from J; junction bases left unmatched: 5. Per germline, CDR1 MNHEY and CDR2 SVGAGI. CDR3 length: 13 amino acids. CDR3 nucleotide sequence: TGTGCCAGCAGTTACAATGACAGGGACGGCTACACCTTC. This translates into CASSYNDRDGYTF.

The chain has TRBV18 and TRBJ1-5; the D is unclear. Trimming took off 6 bases at V and 6 bases at J, with 12 bases between the two ends. In germline, CDR1 is KGHSH, CDR2 LQKENI. The CDR3 is made up of 13 amino acids. Here the CDR3 reads CASSPGSGQPQHF. CDR3 DNA: TGTGCCAGCTCCCCAGGATCAGGTCAGCCCCAGCATTTT.

The chain links TRBV30 to TRBJ1-1, with D possibly being TRBD1 (6 bases). The V end was cut by 4 bases, the J end by 7 bases, with 13 bases between. CDR1 is GTSNPN and CDR2 is SVGIG in the germline V gene (reference sequence). The CDR3 runs 12 residues. The CDR3 loop reads CAWTRGGGEAFF. For the CDR3, the DNA is TGTGCCTGGACCCGAGGGGGGGGTGAAGCTTTCTTT.

This clone showed up just once. The chain combines TRBV7-2 with TRBJ2-3; possible D gene TRBD2, 6 bases. The CDR3 covers 16 residues. Trimming cost V 1 base and J 0 bases, with 11 bases left between them. Per germline, CDR1 SGHTA and CDR2 FQGNSA. The CDR3 here is CASSLDYGSSTDTQYF. The CDR3 DNA sequence: TGTGCCAGCAGCTTAGACTACGGGAGTAGCACAGATACGCAGTATTTT.

The genes are TRBV5-6 and TRBJ2-2; 11 bases agree with TRBD2. The V gene's germline CDR1 is SGHDT and CDR2 YYEEEE. V lost 3 bases to trimming and J lost 4 bases; unmatched junction nucleotides: 5. The CDR3 is made up of 16 amino acids. The DNA of the CDR3 is TGTGCCAGCAGCTCACTAGCGGGAGTTTCCACCGGGGAGCTGTTTTTT. Protein product: CASSSLAGVSTGELFF.

The chain joins TRBV7-8 to TRBJ2-7, with TRBD1 identical over 8 bases. This CDR3 is 14 amino acids long. Germline loops: CDR1 SGHVS, CDR2 FQNEAQ. With V trimmed by 4 bases and J by 3 bases, 5 bases remained unmatched. CDR3 in amino acids: CASSSQGEYYEQYF. CDR3 coding DNA: TGTGCCAGCAGCTCACAGGGGGAATACTACGAGCAGTACTTC.

The V call is TRBV2, the J call TRBJ1-3; D is uncertain. The CDR3 runs to 16 residues. Looked up from germline, CDR1 is SNHLY and CDR2 is FYNNEI. V was clipped by 2 bases and J by 2 bases, with 13 bases between them. The CDR3 region is CASSESGGLAGNTIYF. In DNA, the CDR3 is TGTGCCAGCAGTGAATCGGGAGGGTTGGCTGGAAACACCATATATTTT. Drawing the rest from reference TRBV2 and TRBJ1-3, the complete variable domain is EPEVTQTPSHQVTQMGQEVILRCVPISNHLYFYWYRQILGQKVEFLVSFYNNEISEKSEIFDDQFSVERPDGSNFTLKIRSTKLEDSAMYFCASSESGGLAGNTIYFGEGSWLTVV.

J is TRBJ2-5 and V is TRBV5-1; 12 nucleotides match TRBD2. In germline, CDR1 is SGHRS, CDR2 YFSETQ. This CDR3 comprises 15 residues. The V and J ends lost 5 bases and 4 bases, in that order; junction bases with no gene match: 6. The CDR3, as DNA: TGCGCCAGCAGTTACGGACTAGCGGGACTAGAGACCCAGTACTTC. Protein: CASSYGLAGLETQYF. The full variable domain, rest sourced from reference TRBV5-1 and TRBJ2-5, is KAGVTQTPRYLIKTRGQQVTLSCSPISGHRSVSWYQQTPGQGLQFLFEYFSETQRNKGNFPGRFSGRQFSNSRSEMNVSTLELGDSALYLCASSYGLAGLETQYFGPGTRLLVL.

A remark on this clone: The junction shows a germline mismatch at one end, possibly a read error. The chain links TRBV4-2 to TRBJ2-1; 9 bases agree with TRBD2. CDR3 length: 13 residues. Germline values: CDR1 LGHNA, CDR2 YNFKEQ. CDR3 sequence reads: CASSQGDGGGAVF. For the CDR3, the DNA is TGTGCCAGCAGCCAAGGGGACGGCGGGGGGGCCGTCTTC.

The V and J genes are TRBV3-1 (or the pseudogene TRBV3-2) and TRBJ1-1; the D is unclear. Trimming took 2 bases from V and 1 from J, leaving 14 bases between them. CDR1 and CDR2 from the germline V gene are LGHDT and YNNKEL (reference sequence). The CDR3 contains 16 residues. The CDR3 DNA reads as TGTGCCAGCAGCCAAAGGCCCCTGGGGAGGAACACTGAAGCTTTCTTT. It encodes CASSQRPLGRNTEAFF.

The chain links TRBV18 to TRBJ2-7; 8 positions agree with TRBD2. Germline V gene sequence: CDR1 KGHSH, CDR2 LQKENI. The junction had 6 bases not matched to a gene; V was cut back by 0 bases and J by 2 bases. The CDR3 spans 16 residues. CDR3 in DNA: TGTGCCAGCTCACCACCGTTAGGGACTAGGACCTACGAGCAGTACTTC. This encodes CASSPPLGTRTYEQYF.

This sequence joins TRBV7-6 and TRBJ2-3, with a tentative D call TRBD2 (6 bases). Trimming left V 1 base short and J 8 bases short, with 16 bases between. CDR3 size: 15 residues. Germline assignment: CDR1 SGHVS and CDR2 FNYEAQ. The CDR3 spells CASSLVGSSAGTQYF. As DNA, the CDR3 is TGTGCCAGCAGCTTAGTCGGGAGTTCAGCCGGTACGCAGTATTTT.

Worth noting for this clone: One junction end disagrees with the germline gene, perhaps due to a read error. J is TRBJ2-7 and V is TRBV11-2; D is possibly TRBD2 (6 bases). This CDR3 is 13 amino acids long. The V gene's germline CDR1 is SGHAT and CDR2 FQNNGV. CDR3 sequence (DNA): TGTGCCAGCAGCTTAACGGGAGCTCCTCGACGGGACTTC. Translation: CASSLTGAPRRDF.

The chain recombines TRBV24-1 with TRBJ2-1; 8 bases agree with TRBD2. Germline CDR1 reads KGHDR; CDR2 reads SFDVKD. V was clipped by 4 bases and J by 8 bases; unmatched bases: 9. This CDR3 has 15 amino acids. CDR3 in DNA: TGTGCCACCAGTGAGGCCCTCGGGGGGGCCGATGAGCAGTTCTTC. Its translation: CATSEALGGADEQFF.

The J gene is TRBJ1-5, the V gene TRBV5-5, with 10 bases matching TRBD1. This CDR3 spans 12 amino acids. Looked up from germline, CDR1 is SGHKS and CDR2 is YYEKEE (reference sequence). The V and J ends lost 1 base and 13 bases, in that order; junction bases with no gene match: 2. Written as DNA, the CDR3 is TGTGCCAGCAGCTTGTGGGGACAGGGGCAGCATTTT. Translation gives CASSLWGQGQHF. The full variable domain, with the rest looked up from reference TRBV5-5 and TRBJ1-5, is DAGVTQSPTHLIKTRGQQVTLRCSPISGHKSVSWYQQVLGQGPQFIFQYYEKEERGRGNFPDRFSARQFPNYSSELNVNALLLGDSALYLCASSLWGQGQHFGDGTRLSIL.

J is TRBJ2-3 and V is TRBV30, with D possibly TRBD1 on 6 matching bases. This CDR3 has 14 amino acids. Germline V gene data show CDR1 as GTSNPN and CDR2 as SVGIG (reference sequence). Trimming pared 3 bases from V and 2 bases from J, leaving 12 bases between. For the CDR3, the DNA is TGTGCCTGGAGCAAAAACAGGGACACAGATACGCAGTATTTT. Amino acids: CAWSKNRDTDTQYF.

This chain uses TRBV19 with TRBJ1-3; no clear D. Trimming took 4 bases from V and 9 from J, leaving 19 bases between them. CDR3 size: 15 residues. Per germline, CDR1 LNHDA and CDR2 SQIVND (reference sequence). The CDR3 DNA sequence: TGTGCCAGTAGTAGCCCCCACGGGAGGGCGTTCACCATATATTTT. This gives the protein CASSSPHGRAFTIYF.

The rearrangement uses TRBV9 and TRBJ2-3; D call uncertain. V was pared by 0 bases and J by 2 bases, with 10 bases between. The V gene's germline CDR1 is SGDLS and CDR2 YYNGEE. The length of the CDR3 is 15 residues. The DNA of the CDR3 is TGTGCCAGCAGCGTAGGAGCAGGCCTCACAGATACGCAGTATTTT. Residues: CASSVGAGLTDTQYF.

The genes are TRBV4-1 and TRBJ2-3; D is perhaps TRBD2 (6 bases). The CDR3 runs 18 residues. Germline assignment: CDR1 MGHRA and CDR2 YSYEKL. The germline V and J ends were trimmed by 7 bases and 6 bases, with 29 bases remaining between them. CDR3 protein: CASTYSYFGGTDTDTQYF. CDR3 nucleotide sequence: TGCGCCAGCACCTACAGTTACTTTGGCGGGACTGACACGGATACGCAGTATTTT.